This T cell receptor beta chain comes out of a study of blood T cell repertoires in COVID-19. Background on the study: T cells, B-cell-depleted T cells, or PBMCs provided the cDNA or gDNA that served as material.

Authors' analysis steps: Estimation of nucleated cell counts relied on the amplification of reference gene primers. The method was immunoSEQ multiplex PCR; TCRdb's version includes in-frame clones alone and lacks a portion of them. D and trimming come from the DNA, and the V and J calls and clone size come from that table. The data show almost 200,000 clones, 70% to 90% seen once. Those who participated ranged in age from roughly 18 to 90 years and resided in about two dozen US areas. Input material: PBMCs or T cells enriched from blood (not recorded which). The clonotype comes from a woman aged 18-30 years who had recovered from COVID-19.

The CDR3 region is CASSQKTTNYGYTF. CDR3 nucleotide sequence: TGTGCCAGCAGCCAAAAGACAACTAACTATGGCTACACCTTC. The chain couples TRBV28 to TRBJ1-2, with D unclear. The CDR3 totals 14 residues. The ends were cut back, 6 bases at V and 0 bases at J, with 11 bases in the middle. Germline V CDR1 and CDR2: MDHEN, SYDVKM.